This passage covers 20 T cell receptor beta chains from one sample sequenced in a study of shared clonotypes between healthy human individuals. Generated by immunoSEQ multiplex PCR, the TCRdb table keeps only in-frame clones and is missing some. This table holds about 2.3 million clones, more than 85% found once. Material: naive CD4+ T cells from PBMCs. The subset is: CD45RA+ positively selected. The receptors come from a man between 18 and 29 years old in good health. Some clones in this sample may be carry-over from other donors' samples.

Regarding this clone: The sample contains more than one DNA sequence encoding this CDR3. The rearrangement joins TRBV9 to TRBJ2-7, with a weak D call TRBD1 (7 bases). The CDR3 is made up of 14 amino acids. Trimming took 3 bases from V and 1 from J, leaving 11 bases between them. Looked up from germline, CDR1 is SGDLS and CDR2 is YYNGEE. The CDR3 DNA reads as TGTGCCAGCAGCGCAGCAGGGGGGTCCTACGAGCAGTACTTC. Its protein product is CASSAAGGSYEQYF.

The chain employs TRBV28 and TRBJ1-2; D is uncertain. With 2 bases removed from V and 3 bases from J, the gap between germline ends came to 7 bases. In germline, CDR1 is MDHEN, CDR2 SYDVKM. The CDR3 spans 13 residues. The CDR3 sequence is CASSLRGDYGYTF. Here the CDR3 DNA reads TGTGCCAGCAGTTTACGGGGTGACTATGGCTACACCTTC.

The chain couples TRBV5-1 to TRBJ2-2; unclear D gene. Germline values: CDR1 SGHRS, CDR2 YFSETQ. The CDR3 runs to 17 residues. V was clipped by 6 bases and J by 0 bases, with 18 bases between them. CDR3 nucleotide sequence: TGCGCCAGCATCGCCCAGCCTGGAAGGGCGAACACCGGGGAGCTGTTTTTT. It specifies CASIAQPGRANTGELFF.

V usage is TRBV6-1 and J usage is TRBJ2-7; maybe TRBD2 (6 bases). The V end was cut by 8 bases, the J end by 6 bases, with 17 bases between. Germline values: CDR1 MNHNS, CDR2 SASEGT. CDR3 length: 13 amino acids. CDR3 loop: CASETGVSVEQYF. The CDR3 DNA reads TGTGCCAGCGAGACGGGGGTCTCGGTCGAGCAGTACTTC.

This sequence joins TRBV14 and TRBJ2-7; D is undetermined. In germline, CDR1 is SGHDN, CDR2 FVKESK. Trimming cost V 1 base and J 2 bases, with 6 bases left between them. There are 13 residues in the CDR3. DNA for the CDR3: TGTGCCAGCAGCCAAGGAAGAGCCTACGAGCAGTACTTC. Residues: CASSQGRAYEQYF.

This sequence joins TRBV6-1 and TRBJ2-3; D gene uncertain. Germline V gene sequence: CDR1 MNHNS, CDR2 SASEGT. Trimming shortened V by 5 bases and J by 0 bases, and 9 bases separated the two germline ends. The CDR3 is 14 residues long. The chain's CDR3 is CASSLTASTDTQYF. The CDR3 region has the DNA TGTGCCAGCAGTTTAACGGCTAGCACAGATACGCAGTATTTT.

The gene calls are TRBV5-1 and TRBJ2-5; the D gene is possibly TRBD1 (6 bases). Trimming removed 1 base at V and 5 bases at J, with 12 bases between. The CDR3 contains 14 residues. Germline V gene data show CDR1 as SGHRS and CDR2 as YFSETQ. The CDR3 nucleotides read TGCGCCAGCAGCTTGCTAGCAGGGGCGGAGACCCAGTACTTC. This codes for CASSLLAGAETQYF.

The V and J genes are TRBV7-9 and TRBJ2-7, with D possibly being TRBD1 (6 bases). The length of the CDR3 is 12 residues. Germline CDR1 is SEHNR and CDR2 is FQNEAQ (reference sequence). V gave up 5 bases and J gave up 4 bases, with 9 bases separating them. The CDR3 sequence is CASSPGQYEQYF. The CDR3, as DNA: TGTGCCAGCAGCCCTGGACAGTACGAGCAGTACTTC.

The gene calls are TRBV27 and TRBJ2-3; 7 bases are shared with TRBD1. Germline V gene lookup returns CDR1 MNHEY and CDR2 SMNVEV (reference sequence). The CDR3 runs to 16 residues. Losses at the gene ends were 6 bases for V and 3 bases for J; bases not matched to a gene: 12. CDR3 nucleotides: TGTGCCAGCAGACACTTACTGACAGGGTGGACAGATACGCAGTATTTT. Its translation: CASRHLLTGWTDTQYF.

The chain links TRBV5-5 to TRBJ1-2; D is unclear. Trimming pared 0 bases from V and 4 bases from J, leaving 10 bases between. The germline gives CDR1 SGHKS, CDR2 YYEKEE (reference sequence). The CDR3 is 14 amino acids. The CDR3 sequence: CASSLAGVTYGYTF. DNA of the CDR3: TGTGCCAGCAGCTTGGCCGGTGTCACCTATGGCTACACCTTC.

This clone was seen only a few times. This CDR3 is also generated by other DNA sequences in the sample. V and J are TRBV11-3 and TRBJ2-5; D is undetermined. The ends were cut back, 1 base at V and 5 bases at J, with 2 bases in the middle. Germline-derived CDR1 and CDR2 are SGHNT and YENEEA. This CDR3 has 11 residues. CDR3 bases: TGTGCCAGCAGCTTAGGGGAGACCCAGTACTTC. This translates into CASSLGETQYF. Filled out from reference TRBV11-3 and TRBJ2-5, the complete variable domain reads EAGVVQSPRYKIIEKKQPVAFWCNPISGHNTLYWYLQNLGQGPELLIRYENEEAVDDSQLPKDRFSAERLKGVDSTLKIQPAELGDSAVYLCASSLGETQYFGPGTRLLVL.

The chain links TRBV11-1 to TRBJ1-5; a weak D match, TRBD1 (6 bases). This CDR3 spans 19 amino acids. Germline V gives CDR1 SGHAT, CDR2 FQDESV (reference sequence). Trimming shortened V by 5 bases and J by 1 base, and 24 bases separated the two germline ends. CDR3 coding DNA: TGTGCCAGCAGCGGAAACCGGGACACTAGAGTAGAGAGCAATCAGCCCCAGCATTTT. Encoded protein: CASSGNRDTRVESNQPQHF.

The J gene is TRBJ1-2, the V gene TRBV15, with 7 bases identical to TRBD1. The CDR3 runs 15 residues. Germline CDR1 LNHNV, CDR2 YYDKDF (reference sequence). The V gene end was trimmed by 3 bases and the J gene end by 4 bases; junction bases not matched to a gene: 8. The CDR3 sequence is CATSSIDRDSYGYTF. CDR3 DNA sequence: TGTGCCACCAGCAGTATAGACAGGGATAGCTATGGCTACACCTTC.

V and J are TRBV5-4 and TRBJ1-2; 8 positions agree with TRBD1. The V gene's germline CDR1 is SGHNT and CDR2 YYREEE (reference sequence). The CDR3 sequence is 13 residues long. V lost 3 bases and J lost 6; bases outside the gene matches: 4. The CDR3 DNA sequence: TGTGCCAGCAGCTCCAAACAGGGGGATGGCTACACCTTC. This codes for CASSSKQGDGYTF.

The V and J genes are TRBV4-1 and TRBJ2-4; 11 bases are shared with TRBD2. Germline CDR1 MGHRA, CDR2 YSYEKL. With 0 bases clipped from V and 7 bases from J, the junction kept 5 bases outside the gene matches. This CDR3 spans 16 amino acids. The CDR3 coding sequence is TGCGCCAGCAGCCAAGATTCGGCTAGCGGGAGGAACATTCAGTACTTC. Its translation is CASSQDSASGRNIQYF.

CDR3 sequence reads: CASRASTGWDTEAFF. The CDR3 DNA sequence: TGTGCCAGCAGAGCTTCCACAGGGTGGGACACTGAAGCTTTCTTT. J is TRBJ1-1 and V is TRBV7-2, with D perhaps TRBD1 (6 bases). With 6 bases removed from V and 3 bases from J, the gap between germline ends came to 17 bases. CDR3 length: 15 amino acids. Per the germline V gene, CDR1 is SGHTA and CDR2 is FQGNSA.

V gene TRBV7-2 combines with J gene TRBJ2-7, with 8 positions matching TRBD1. The CDR3 is made up of 15 amino acids. Germline CDR1 SGHTA, CDR2 FQGNSA. Losses at the gene ends were 5 bases for V and 0 bases for J; bases not matched to a gene: 6. CDR3 bases: TGTGCCAGCAGCGACCGGGACAGGAGCTCCTACGAGCAGTACTTC. Its protein product is CASSDRDRSSYEQYF.

The V gene is TRBV28, the J gene TRBJ1-2; tentatively, D is TRBD1 (6 bases). The CDR3 is 15 amino acids. Germline V CDR1 and CDR2: MDHEN, SYDVKM. V dropped 3 bases and J dropped 1 base, with 12 bases sitting between them. The CDR3 here is CASSLGAGDNYGYTF. Here the CDR3 DNA reads TGTGCCAGCAGTTTGGGGGCAGGGGATAACTATGGCTACACCTTC.

Details on this clone: The sample holds other DNA sequences that translate to the same CDR3. The V and J genes are TRBV9 and TRBJ2-5, with TRBD1 matching over 7 bases. CDR3 size: 14 residues. The V segment lost 2 bases and the J segment 2 bases; nucleotides outside the gene matches: 3. CDR1 and CDR2 from the germline V gene are SGDLS and YYNGEE. The CDR3 coding sequence is TGTGCCAGCAGCGTGGGGACAGCTCAAGAGACCCAGTACTTC. Its protein product is CASSVGTAQETQYF.

The genes are TRBV5-8 and TRBJ2-7; D possibly corresponds to TRBD2 (6 bases). Germline assignment: CDR1 SGHTS and CDR2 YDEGEE. V was shortened by 3 bases and J by 3 bases, with 22 bases between the two germline ends. The CDR3 is 17 amino acids. This CDR3 is CASSSLVGGRFRYEQYF. The CDR3 nucleotides are TGTGCCAGCAGCTCCCTAGTCGGGGGAAGATTTCGCTACGAGCAGTACTTC. The whole variable domain, filled in from reference TRBV5-8 and TRBJ2-7, reads EAGVTQSPTHLIKTRGQQATLRCSPISGHTSVYWYQQALGLGLQFLLWYDEGEERNRGNFPPRFSGRQFPNYSSELNVNALELEDSALYLCASSSLVGGRFRYEQYFGPGTRLTVT.